This TCR beta chain was sequenced for a study of OX40 agonist ivuxolimab in advanced cancers. For the study at large: Ivuxolimab, an antibody that agonizes OX40 (CD134), was administered to the patients. Three patients, one with hepatocellular carcinoma and two with cutaneous melanoma, responded partially. General study points: Low normalized T-cell clonal expansion was also seen in some nonresponders.

Sequenced by immunoSEQ multiplex PCR; TCRdb stores in-frame clones only, minus some. The data contain 90,000 to 100,000 clones, roughly nine tenths of them singletons. The CDR3 sequence is 15 residues long. Germline V gene lookup returns CDR1 LNHDA and CDR2 SQIVND (reference sequence). The V gene end was trimmed by 9 bases and the J gene end by 1 base; junction bases not matched to a gene: 11. Remarks on this clone: Its matching antigen is unknown.

This sequence originates from an adult with an advanced solid tumor such as melanoma, head and neck, liver or kidney cancer. The rearrangement links TRBV19 to TRBJ2-5; 7 bases are a match to TRBD1. The sequenced sample was CD4+ or CD8+ T cells sorted from blood, obtained in a trial of the OX40 agonist ivuxolimab. The CDR3 nucleotides read TGTGCCAGCAAACGGACAGGAGAACTCCAAGAGACCCAGTACTTC. Translating gives CASKRTGELQETQYF.